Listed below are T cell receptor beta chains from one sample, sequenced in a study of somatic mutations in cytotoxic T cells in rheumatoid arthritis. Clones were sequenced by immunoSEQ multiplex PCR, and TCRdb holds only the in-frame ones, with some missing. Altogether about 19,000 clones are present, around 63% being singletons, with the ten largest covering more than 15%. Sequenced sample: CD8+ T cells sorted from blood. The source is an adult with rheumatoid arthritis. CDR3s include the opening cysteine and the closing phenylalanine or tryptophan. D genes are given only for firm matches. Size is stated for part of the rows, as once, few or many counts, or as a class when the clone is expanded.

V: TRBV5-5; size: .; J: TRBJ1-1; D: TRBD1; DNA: TGTGCCAGCAGCTTACCGACAGGGGTCAACACTGAAGCTTTCTTT; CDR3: CASSLPTGVNTEAFF
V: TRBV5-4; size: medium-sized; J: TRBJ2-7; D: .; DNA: TGTGCCAGCAGCTTGGGGGAGTCCAACGAGCAGTACTTC; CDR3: CASSLGESNEQYF
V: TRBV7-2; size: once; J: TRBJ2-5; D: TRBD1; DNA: TGTGCCAGCAGCTTGGGACAGGGGTGGGAGACCCAGTACTTC; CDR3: CASSLGQGWETQYF
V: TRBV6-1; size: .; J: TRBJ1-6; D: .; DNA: TGTGCCAGCAGTGAAGGGACCTCCGGTAATTCACCCCTCCACTTT; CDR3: CASSEGTSGNSPLHF
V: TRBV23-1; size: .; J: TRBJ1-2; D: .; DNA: TGCGCCAGCAGTCAATACCCGACAGGCGGTGGCTACACCTTC; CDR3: CASSQYPTGGGYTF
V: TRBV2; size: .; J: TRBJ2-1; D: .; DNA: TGTGCCAGCAGTCGTACCGGGACCCAAAGGGGCAATGAGCAGTTCTTC; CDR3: CASSRTGTQRGNEQFF
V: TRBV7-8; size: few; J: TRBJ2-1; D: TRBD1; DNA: TGTGCCAGCAGCTTGGGTCCGGGACAGGGGTTCAATGAGCAGTTCTTC; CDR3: CASSLGPGQGFNEQFF
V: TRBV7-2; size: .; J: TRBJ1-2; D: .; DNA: TGTGCCAGCAGCTTAGCGCTTGCAGGGCTGGGCTATGGCTACACCTTC; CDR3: CASSLALAGLGYGYTF
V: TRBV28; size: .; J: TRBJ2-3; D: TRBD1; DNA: TGTGCCAGCAGCCCAACCTCCGGACAGGGGAGGGTTGCAGATACGCAGTATTTT; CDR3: CASSPTSGQGRVADTQYF
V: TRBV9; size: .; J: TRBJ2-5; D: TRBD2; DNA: TGTGCCAGCAGCGTAGACCAGCGGGGGGGAGAGACCCAGTACTTC; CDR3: CASSVDQRGGETQYF
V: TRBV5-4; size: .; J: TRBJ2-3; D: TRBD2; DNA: TGTGCCAGCAGCGTGGGGACTAGCGGGATCACAGATACGCAGTATTTT; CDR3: CASSVGTSGITDTQYF
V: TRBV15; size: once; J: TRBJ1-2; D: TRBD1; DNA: TGTGCCACCAGCAGAGGGACAGGGAACTATGGCTACACCTTC; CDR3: CATSRGTGNYGYTF
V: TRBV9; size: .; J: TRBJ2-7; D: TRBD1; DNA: TGTGCCAGCAGCCCCCAGACAGGGGAGAACTACGAGCAGTACTTC; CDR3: CASSPQTGENYEQYF
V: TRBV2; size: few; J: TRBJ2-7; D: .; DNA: TGTGCCAGCTCACTAGGTTACTCCTACGAGCAGTACTTC; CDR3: CASSLGYSYEQYF
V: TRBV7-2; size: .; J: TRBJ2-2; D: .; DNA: TGTGCCAGCAGCTTAGGGGGGGGCTCCCCCAACACCGGGGAGCTGTTTTTT; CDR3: CASSLGGGSPNTGELFF
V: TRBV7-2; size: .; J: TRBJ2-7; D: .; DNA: TGTGCCAGCAGCTTAGGACTAGGGGCCTACGAGCAGTACTTC; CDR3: CASSLGLGAYEQYF
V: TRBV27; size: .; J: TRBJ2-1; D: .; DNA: TGTGCCAGCATGGTGCGAGACAATGAGCAGTTCTTC; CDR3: CASMVRDNEQFF
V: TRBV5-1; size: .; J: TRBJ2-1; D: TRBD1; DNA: TGCGCCAGCAGCGTACTCCGGGACAGGGGGTACAATGAGCAGTTCTTC; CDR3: CASSVLRDRGYNEQFF
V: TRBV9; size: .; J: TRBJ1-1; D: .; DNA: TGTGCCAGCAGCGTAGGAGGGAGCACTGAAGCTTTCTTT; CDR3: CASSVGGSTEAFF
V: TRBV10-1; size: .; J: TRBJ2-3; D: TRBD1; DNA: TGCGCCAGCAGTGAGAAGGGACAGATACGCAGGAACAAGTATTTT; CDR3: CASSEKGQIRRNKYF
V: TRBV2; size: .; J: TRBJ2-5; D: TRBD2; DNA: TGTGCCAGCAAACAGCGGGGGCCGCAAGAGACCCAGTACTTC; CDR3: CASKQRGPQETQYF
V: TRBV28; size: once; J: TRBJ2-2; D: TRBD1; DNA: TGTGCCAAAGGACAGGGCCCCGAGAACACCGGGGAGCTGTTTTTT; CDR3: CAKGQGPENTGELFF
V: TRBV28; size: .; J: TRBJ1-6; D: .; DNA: TGTGCCAGCAGTTTTGCCCCCAGTGATTCACCCCTCCACTTT; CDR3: CASSFAPSDSPLHF
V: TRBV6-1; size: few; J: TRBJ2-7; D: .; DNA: TGTGCCAGCAGTGACGACAGAGACTACGAGCAGTACTTC; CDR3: CASSDDRDYEQYF
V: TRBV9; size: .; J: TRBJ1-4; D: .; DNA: TGTGCCAGCAGCGCGGGACATTCAACTAATGAAAAACTGTTTTTT; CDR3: CASSAGHSTNEKLFF
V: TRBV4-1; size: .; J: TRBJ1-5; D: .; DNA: TGCGCCAGCAGCCTGACAGATATGGGGAGCAATCAGCCCCAGCATTTT; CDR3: CASSLTDMGSNQPQHF
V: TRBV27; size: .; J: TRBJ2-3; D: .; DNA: TGTGCCAGCAGTTTTGGAGGGGCTAGCACAGATACGCAGTATTTT; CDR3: CASSFGGASTDTQYF
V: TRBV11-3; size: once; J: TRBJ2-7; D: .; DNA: TGTGCCAGCAGCTCAGGGGTCGAGCAGTACTTC; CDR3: CASSSGVEQYF
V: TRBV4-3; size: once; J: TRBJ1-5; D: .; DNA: TGCGCCAGCAGCCAAGATAGGTATCAGCCCCAGCATTTT; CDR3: CASSQDRYQPQHF
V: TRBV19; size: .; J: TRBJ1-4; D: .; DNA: TGTGCCAGTAGTATCGGCCAGGGAGGTGGAACTAATGAAAAACTGTTTTTT; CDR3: CASSIGQGGGTNEKLFF
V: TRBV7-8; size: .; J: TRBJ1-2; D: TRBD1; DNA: TGTGCCAGCAGCTTATCTCGGGACAGGGGTTTGAGCTATGGCTACACCTTC; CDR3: CASSLSRDRGLSYGYTF
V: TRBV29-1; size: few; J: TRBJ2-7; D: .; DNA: TGCAGCGTGGAGCCTAGTGCCGGGTACGAGCAGTACTTC; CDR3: CSVEPSAGYEQYF
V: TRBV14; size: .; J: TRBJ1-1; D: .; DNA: TGTGCCAGCAGCCTTGGGGGGAACACTGAAGCTTTCTTT; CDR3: CASSLGGNTEAFF
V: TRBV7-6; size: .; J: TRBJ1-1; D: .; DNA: TGTGCCAGCAGCCCGGCACAGGCCCGACGTTGGGCTTTCTTT; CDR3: CASSPAQARRWAFF
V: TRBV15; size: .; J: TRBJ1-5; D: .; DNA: TGTGCCACCAGCAGAGACAACAACCTTCTTGGACGGACTAATCAGCCCCAGCATTTT; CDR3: CATSRDNNLLGRTNQPQHF
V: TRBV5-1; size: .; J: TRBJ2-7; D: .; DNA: TGCGCCAGCAGCGGTCTCGACAGCTACGAGCAGTACTTC; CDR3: CASSGLDSYEQYF
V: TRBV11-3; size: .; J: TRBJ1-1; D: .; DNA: TGTGCCAGCAGCCCCGGAAGACAGGATTTGGGGGGGACTGAAGCTTTCTTT; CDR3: CASSPGRQDLGGTEAFF
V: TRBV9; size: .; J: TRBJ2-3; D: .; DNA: TGTGCCAGCGCCCCTGGGGGAATGGAGAGCACAGATACGCAGTATTTT; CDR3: CASAPGGMESTDTQYF
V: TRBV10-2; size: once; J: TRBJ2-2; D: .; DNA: TGCGCCAGCAGTGAAAGGGTCACCGGGGAGCTGTTTTTT; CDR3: CASSERVTGELFF
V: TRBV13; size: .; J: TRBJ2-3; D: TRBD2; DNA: TGTGCCAGCAGCTTACGGGGGGGAGATACGCAGTATTTT; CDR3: CASSLRGGDTQYF
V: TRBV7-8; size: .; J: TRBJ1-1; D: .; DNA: TGTGCCAGCAGCTTAGACGAGTGGGGTACTGAAGCTTTCTTT; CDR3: CASSLDEWGTEAFF
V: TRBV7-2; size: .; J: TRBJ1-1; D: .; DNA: TGTGCCAGCATCGGAGGGTCGGACACTGAAGCTTTCTTT; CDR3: CASIGGSDTEAFF
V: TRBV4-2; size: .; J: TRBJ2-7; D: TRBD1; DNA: TGTGCCAGCGGATCCGGGACAGCCGCCTACGAGCAGTACTTC; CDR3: CASGSGTAAYEQYF
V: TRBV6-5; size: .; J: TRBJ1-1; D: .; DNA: TGTGCCAGCAGTTACTCGATAGGGGTGGGCACTGAAGCTTTCTTT; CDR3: CASSYSIGVGTEAFF
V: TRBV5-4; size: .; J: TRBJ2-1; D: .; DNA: TGTGCCAGCAGCTTGAGCTCCTACAATGAGCAGTTCTTC; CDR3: CASSLSSYNEQFF
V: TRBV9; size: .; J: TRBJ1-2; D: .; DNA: TGTGCCAGCAGCGACACAGGGTTAAGGGGGTACGGCTACACCTTC; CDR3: CASSDTGLRGYGYTF
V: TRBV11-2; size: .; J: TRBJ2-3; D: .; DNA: TGTGCCAGCAGCTTAGATTGGGGAAATACGCAGTATTTT; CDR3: CASSLDWGNTQYF
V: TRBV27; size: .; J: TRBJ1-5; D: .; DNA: TGTGCCAGCAGTGTCCTGCCGGCAGGAAGCAATCAGCCCCAGCATTTT; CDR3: CASSVLPAGSNQPQHF
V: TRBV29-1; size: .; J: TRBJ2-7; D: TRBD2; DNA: TGCAGCGTTGAAGGGGGACTAGGTCCATCGGAGCAGTACTTC; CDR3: CSVEGGLGPSEQYF
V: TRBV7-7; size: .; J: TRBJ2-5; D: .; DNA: TGTGCTAGCAGCCCGACTGCGGGGGAGACCCAGTACTTC; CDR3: CASSPTAGETQYF
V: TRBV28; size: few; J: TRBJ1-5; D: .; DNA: TGTGCCAGCAGTCCCGACGGGCAGCCCCAGCATTTT; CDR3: CASSPDGQPQHF